This T cell receptor beta chain appears in the sequencing data of a study of blood T cell repertoires in COVID-19. Study details: COVID-19 samples, acute and convalescent, were from the United States, Italy and Spain. Sample material is recorded as cDNA or gDNA derived from T cells, B-cell-depleted T cells, or PBMCs.

Enrolment of Seattle patients took place during active infection, and they were followed longitudinally. Germline V lookup: CDR1 GTSNPN, CDR2 SVGIG (reference sequence). Between the trimmed V and J ends, which lost 3 bases and 5 bases, there was a span of 10 bases. CDR3 length equals 12 residues. Per the original methods: Amplification of reference gene primers was used by the study to estimate nucleated cell counts. Using immunoSEQ multiplex PCR, the repertoire was profiled, and TCRdb retains in-frame clones only, with some absent. From that table come the V and J calls and clone size; the DNA was used to work out D and trimming. The table shows 300,000 to 400,000 clones, with roughly 90% occurring only once.

The sequencing sample was made of peripheral blood. The V gene is TRBV30, the J gene TRBJ2-5; maybe TRBD2 (5 bases). The sequence was collected from a woman aged 30 to 39 with COVID-19, enrolled during active disease. As DNA, the CDR3 is TGTGCCTGGAGGGACTCCGCGGAGACCCAGTACTTC. Its protein is CAWRDSAETQYF. Looking up the rest from reference TRBV30 and TRBJ2-5 gives the full variable domain: SQTIHQWPATLVQPVGSPLSLECTVEGTSNPNLYWYRQAAGRGLQLLFYSVGIGQISSEVPQNLSASRPQDRQFILSSKKLLLSDSGFYLCAWRDSAETQYFGPGTRLLVL.